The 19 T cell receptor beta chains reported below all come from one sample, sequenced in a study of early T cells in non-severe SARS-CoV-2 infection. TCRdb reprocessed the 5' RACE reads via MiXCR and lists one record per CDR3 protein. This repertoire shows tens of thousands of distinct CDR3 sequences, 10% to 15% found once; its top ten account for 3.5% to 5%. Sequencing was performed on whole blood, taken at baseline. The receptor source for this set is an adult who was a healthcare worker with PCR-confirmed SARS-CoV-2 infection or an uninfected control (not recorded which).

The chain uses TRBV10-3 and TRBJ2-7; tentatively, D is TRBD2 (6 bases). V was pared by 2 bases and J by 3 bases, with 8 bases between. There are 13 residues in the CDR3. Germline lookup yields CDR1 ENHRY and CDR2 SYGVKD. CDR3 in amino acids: CAISEEEGYEQYF. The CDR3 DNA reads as TGTGCCATCAGTGAGGAGGAGGGCTACGAGCAGTACTTC.

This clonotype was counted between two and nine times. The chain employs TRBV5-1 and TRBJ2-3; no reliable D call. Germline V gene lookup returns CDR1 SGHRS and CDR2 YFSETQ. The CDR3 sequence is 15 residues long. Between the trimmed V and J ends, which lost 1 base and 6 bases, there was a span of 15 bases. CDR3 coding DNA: TGCGCCAGCAGCTTGCCGGTTTACGAGCTCGATACGCAGTATTTT. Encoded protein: CASSLPVYELDTQYF.

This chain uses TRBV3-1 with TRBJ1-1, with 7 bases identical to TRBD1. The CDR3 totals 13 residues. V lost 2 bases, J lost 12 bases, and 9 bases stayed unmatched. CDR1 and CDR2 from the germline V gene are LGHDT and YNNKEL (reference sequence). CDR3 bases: TGTGCCAGCAGCCAAATGGCAGGGGGTCGGACTTTCTTT. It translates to CASSQMAGGRTFF.

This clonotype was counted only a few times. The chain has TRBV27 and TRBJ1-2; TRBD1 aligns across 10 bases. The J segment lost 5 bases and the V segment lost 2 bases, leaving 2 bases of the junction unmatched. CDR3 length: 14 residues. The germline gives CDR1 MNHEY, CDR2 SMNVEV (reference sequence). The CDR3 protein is CASSLQGQGYGYTF. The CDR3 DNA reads TGTGCCAGCAGTTTACAGGGACAGGGGTATGGCTACACCTTC.

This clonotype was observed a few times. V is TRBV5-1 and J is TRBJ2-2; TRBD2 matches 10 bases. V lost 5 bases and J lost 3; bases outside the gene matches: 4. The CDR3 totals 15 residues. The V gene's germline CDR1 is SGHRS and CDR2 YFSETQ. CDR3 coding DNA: TGCGCCAGCAGTGGACTAGCGGCCTACACCGGGGAGCTGTTTTTT. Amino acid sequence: CASSGLAAYTGELFF. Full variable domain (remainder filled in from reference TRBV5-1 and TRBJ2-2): KAGVTQTPRYLIKTRGQQVTLSCSPISGHRSVSWYQQTPGQGLQFLFEYFSETQRNKGNFPGRFSGRQFSNSRSEMNVSTLELGDSALYLCASSGLAAYTGELFFGEGSRLTVL.

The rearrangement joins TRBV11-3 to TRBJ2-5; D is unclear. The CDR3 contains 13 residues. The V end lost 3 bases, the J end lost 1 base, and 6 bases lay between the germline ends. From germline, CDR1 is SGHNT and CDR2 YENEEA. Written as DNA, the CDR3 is TGTGCCAGCAGCTTCGGACCCCAAGAGACCCAGTACTTC. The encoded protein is CASSFGPQETQYF.

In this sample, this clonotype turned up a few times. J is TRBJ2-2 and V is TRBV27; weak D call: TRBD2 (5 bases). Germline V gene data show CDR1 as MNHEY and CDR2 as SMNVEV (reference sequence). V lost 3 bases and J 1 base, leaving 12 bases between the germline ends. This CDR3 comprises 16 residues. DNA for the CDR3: TGTGCCAGCAGTTTCAGTCGCGGGCTGAACACCGGGGAGCTGTTTTTT. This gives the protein CASSFSRGLNTGELFF.

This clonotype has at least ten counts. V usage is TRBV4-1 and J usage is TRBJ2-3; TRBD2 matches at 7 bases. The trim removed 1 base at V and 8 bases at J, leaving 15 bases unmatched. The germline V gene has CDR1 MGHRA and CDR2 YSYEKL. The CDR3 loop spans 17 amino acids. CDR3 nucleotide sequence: TGCGCCAGCAGCCAAGTTACGACTAGCCCCGTCCCAAGTACGCAGTATTTT. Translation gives CASSQVTTSPVPSTQYF.

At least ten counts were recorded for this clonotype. The CDR3 is CASSFELDSTVYEQYF. Written as DNA, the CDR3 is TGTGCCAGCAGCTTCGAACTTGACAGTACAGTCTACGAGCAGTACTTC. This chain connects TRBV7-8 to TRBJ2-7; a possible D gene is TRBD1 (5 bases). CDR1 SGHVS and CDR2 FQNEAQ come from the germline V gene. Trimming stripped 3 bases from V and 3 bases from J, with 18 bases between. The CDR3 is 16 amino acids.

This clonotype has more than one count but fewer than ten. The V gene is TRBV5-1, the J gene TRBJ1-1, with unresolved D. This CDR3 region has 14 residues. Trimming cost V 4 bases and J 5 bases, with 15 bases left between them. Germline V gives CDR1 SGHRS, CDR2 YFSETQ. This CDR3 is CASSPRALGTEAFF. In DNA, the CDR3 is TGCGCCAGCAGCCCCCGGGCCCTCGGGACTGAAGCTTTCTTT.

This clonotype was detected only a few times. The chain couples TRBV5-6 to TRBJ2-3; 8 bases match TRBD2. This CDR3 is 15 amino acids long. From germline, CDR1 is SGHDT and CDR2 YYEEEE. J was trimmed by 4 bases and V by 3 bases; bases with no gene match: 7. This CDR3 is CASSSPRRGADTQYF. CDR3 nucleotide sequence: TGTGCCAGCAGCTCACCTCGGCGGGGGGCAGATACGCAGTATTTT.

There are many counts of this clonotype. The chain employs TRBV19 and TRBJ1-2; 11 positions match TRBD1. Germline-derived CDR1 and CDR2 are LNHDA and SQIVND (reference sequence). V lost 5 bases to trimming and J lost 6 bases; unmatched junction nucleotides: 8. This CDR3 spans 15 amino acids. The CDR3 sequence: CASSPSGTGGNGYTF. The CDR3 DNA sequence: TGTGCCAGTAGTCCCTCCGGGACAGGGGGTAATGGCTACACCTTC.

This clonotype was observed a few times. Here the CDR3 reads CASSEVLAGVGEQFF. As DNA, the CDR3 is TGTGCCAGCAGTGAAGTACTAGCGGGAGTAGGAGAGCAGTTCTTC. The chain links TRBV2 to TRBJ2-1; TRBD2 matches 11 bases. Germline lookup yields CDR1 SNHLY and CDR2 FYNNEI. V gave up 1 base and J gave up 10 bases; unmatched junction bases: 6. This CDR3 comprises 15 residues.

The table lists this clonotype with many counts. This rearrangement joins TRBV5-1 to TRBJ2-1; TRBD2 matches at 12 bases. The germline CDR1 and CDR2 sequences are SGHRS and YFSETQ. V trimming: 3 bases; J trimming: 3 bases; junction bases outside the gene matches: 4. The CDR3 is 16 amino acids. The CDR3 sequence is CASSSRTSGNYNEQFF. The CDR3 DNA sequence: TGCGCCAGCAGCTCACGGACTAGCGGGAACTACAATGAGCAGTTCTTC.

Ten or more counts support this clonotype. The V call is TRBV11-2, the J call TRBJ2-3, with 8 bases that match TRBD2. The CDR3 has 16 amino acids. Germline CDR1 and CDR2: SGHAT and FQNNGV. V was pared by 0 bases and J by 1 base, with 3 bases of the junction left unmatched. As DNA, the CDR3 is TGTGCCAGCAGCTTAGAAGGGACTAGGGGCACAGATACGCAGTATTTT. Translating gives CASSLEGTRGTDTQYF.

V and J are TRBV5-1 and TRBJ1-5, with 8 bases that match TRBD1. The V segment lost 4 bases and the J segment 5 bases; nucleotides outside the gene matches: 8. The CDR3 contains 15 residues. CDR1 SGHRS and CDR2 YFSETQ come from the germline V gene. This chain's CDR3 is CASSPGTGGYQPQHF. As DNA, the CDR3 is TGCGCCAGCAGCCCCGGGACAGGAGGCTATCAGCCCCAGCATTTT.

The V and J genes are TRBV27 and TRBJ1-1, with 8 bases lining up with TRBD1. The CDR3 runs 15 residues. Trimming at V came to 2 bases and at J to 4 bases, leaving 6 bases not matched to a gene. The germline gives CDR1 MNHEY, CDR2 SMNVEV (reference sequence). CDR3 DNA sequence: TGTGCCAGCAGTTTAATGCAGGGGGCAGGCACTGAAGCTTTCTTT. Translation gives CASSLMQGAGTEAFF.

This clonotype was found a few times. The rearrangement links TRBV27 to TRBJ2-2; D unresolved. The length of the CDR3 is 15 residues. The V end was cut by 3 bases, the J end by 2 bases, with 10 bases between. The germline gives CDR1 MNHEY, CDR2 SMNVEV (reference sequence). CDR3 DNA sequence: TGTGCCAGCAGTTTGGCTAGAATCAACACCGGGGAGCTGTTTTTT. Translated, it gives CASSLARINTGELFF.

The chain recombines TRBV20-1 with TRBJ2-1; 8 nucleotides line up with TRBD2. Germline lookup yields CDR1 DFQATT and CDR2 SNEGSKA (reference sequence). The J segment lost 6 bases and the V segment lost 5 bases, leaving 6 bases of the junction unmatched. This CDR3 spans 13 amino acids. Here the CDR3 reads CSAGLAAFNEQFF. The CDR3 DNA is TGCAGTGCTGGACTAGCCGCTTTCAATGAGCAGTTCTTC.